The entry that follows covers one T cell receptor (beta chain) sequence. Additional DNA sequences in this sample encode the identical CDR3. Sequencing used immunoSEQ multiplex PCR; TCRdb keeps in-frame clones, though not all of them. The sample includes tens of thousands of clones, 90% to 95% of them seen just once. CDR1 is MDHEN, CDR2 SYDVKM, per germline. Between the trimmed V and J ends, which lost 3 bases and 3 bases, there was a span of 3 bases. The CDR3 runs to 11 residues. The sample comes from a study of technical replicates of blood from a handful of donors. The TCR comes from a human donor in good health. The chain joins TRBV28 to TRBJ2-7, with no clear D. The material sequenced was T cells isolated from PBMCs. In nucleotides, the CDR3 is TGTGCCAGCAGTTTCAGCTACGAGCAGTACTTC. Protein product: CASSFSYEQYF.